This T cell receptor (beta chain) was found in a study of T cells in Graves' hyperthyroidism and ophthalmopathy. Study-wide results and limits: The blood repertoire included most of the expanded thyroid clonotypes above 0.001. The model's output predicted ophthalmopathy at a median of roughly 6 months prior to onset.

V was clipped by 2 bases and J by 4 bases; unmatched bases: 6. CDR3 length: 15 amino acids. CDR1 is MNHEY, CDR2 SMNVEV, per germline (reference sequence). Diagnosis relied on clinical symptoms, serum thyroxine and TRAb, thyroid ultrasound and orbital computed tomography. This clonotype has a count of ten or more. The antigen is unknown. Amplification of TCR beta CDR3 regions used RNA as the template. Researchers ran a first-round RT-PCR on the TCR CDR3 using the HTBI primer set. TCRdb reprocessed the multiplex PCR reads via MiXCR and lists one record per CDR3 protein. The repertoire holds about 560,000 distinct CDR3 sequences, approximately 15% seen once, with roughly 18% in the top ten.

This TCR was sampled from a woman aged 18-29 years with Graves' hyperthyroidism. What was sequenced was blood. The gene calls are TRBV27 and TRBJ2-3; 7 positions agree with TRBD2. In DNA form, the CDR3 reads TGTGCCAGCAGTTTAGTCGGGAGGAGGGCAGATACGCAGTATTTT. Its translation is CASSLVGRRADTQYF.